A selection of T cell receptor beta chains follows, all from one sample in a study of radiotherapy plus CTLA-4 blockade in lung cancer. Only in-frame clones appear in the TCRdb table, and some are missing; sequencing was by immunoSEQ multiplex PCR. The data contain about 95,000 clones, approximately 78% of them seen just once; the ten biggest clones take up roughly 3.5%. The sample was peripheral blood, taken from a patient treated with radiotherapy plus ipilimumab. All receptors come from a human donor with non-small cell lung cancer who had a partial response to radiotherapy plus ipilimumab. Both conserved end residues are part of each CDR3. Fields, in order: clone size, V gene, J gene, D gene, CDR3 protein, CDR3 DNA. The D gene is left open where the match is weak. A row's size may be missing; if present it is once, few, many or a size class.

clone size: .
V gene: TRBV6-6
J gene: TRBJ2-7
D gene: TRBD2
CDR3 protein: CASSYSGRVYEQYF
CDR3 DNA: TGTGCCAGCAGTTACAGCGGGAGGGTCTACGAGCAGTACTTC

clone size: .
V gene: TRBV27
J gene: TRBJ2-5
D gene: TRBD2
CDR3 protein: CASRSTSGTVETQYF
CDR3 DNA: TGTGCCAGCAGATCGACTAGCGGGACGGTGGAGACCCAGTACTTC

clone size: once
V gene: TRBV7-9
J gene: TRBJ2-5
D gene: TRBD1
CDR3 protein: CASSLQGTGETQYF
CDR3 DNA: TGTGCCAGCAGCTTACAAGGGACAGGAGAGACCCAGTACTTC

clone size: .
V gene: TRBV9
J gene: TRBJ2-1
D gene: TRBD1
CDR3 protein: CASSGDREYLNEQFF
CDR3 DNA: TGTGCCAGCAGCGGAGACAGGGAGTACCTCAATGAGCAGTTCTTC

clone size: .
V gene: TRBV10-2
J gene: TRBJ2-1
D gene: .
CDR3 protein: CASSPDSSYNEQFF
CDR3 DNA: TGCGCCAGCAGTCCAGACAGCTCCTACAATGAGCAGTTCTTC

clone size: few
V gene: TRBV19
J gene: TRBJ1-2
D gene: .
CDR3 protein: CASSITPVDYGYTF
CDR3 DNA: TGTGCCAGTAGTATAACCCCGGTGGACTATGGCTACACCTTC

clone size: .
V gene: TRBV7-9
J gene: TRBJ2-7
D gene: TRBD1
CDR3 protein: CASSSPGQGAHEQYF
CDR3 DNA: TGTGCCAGCAGCTCGCCGGGACAGGGGGCCCACGAGCAGTACTTC

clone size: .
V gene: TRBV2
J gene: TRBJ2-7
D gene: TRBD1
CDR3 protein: CASIEPGQLAYEQYF
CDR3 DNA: TGCGCCAGCATAGAGCCGGGACAGCTAGCCTACGAGCAGTACTTC

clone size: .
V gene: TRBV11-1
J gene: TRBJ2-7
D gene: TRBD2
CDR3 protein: CASSSASGFYEQYF
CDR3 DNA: TGTGCCAGCAGCTCGGCTAGCGGGTTCTACGAGCAGTACTTC

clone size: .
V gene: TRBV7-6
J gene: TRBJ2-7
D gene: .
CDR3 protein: CASSLGAAGSSYEQYF
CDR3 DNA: TGTGCCAGCAGCTTGGGGGCGGCTGGCAGTTCCTACGAGCAGTACTTC

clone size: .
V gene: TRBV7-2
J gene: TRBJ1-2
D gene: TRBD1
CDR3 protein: CASSYLSPGQGAYGYTF
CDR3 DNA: TGTGCCAGCAGCTACTTAAGTCCGGGACAGGGGGCCTATGGCTACACCTTC

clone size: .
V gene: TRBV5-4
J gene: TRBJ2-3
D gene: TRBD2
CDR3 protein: CASSKSGSETDTQYF
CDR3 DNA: TGTGCCAGCAGCAAAAGCGGGAGTGAAACAGATACGCAGTATTTT

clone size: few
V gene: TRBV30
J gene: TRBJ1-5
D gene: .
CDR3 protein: CAWSVISRNQPQHF
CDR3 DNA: TGTGCCTGGAGTGTAATAAGTAGAAATCAGCCCCAGCATTTT

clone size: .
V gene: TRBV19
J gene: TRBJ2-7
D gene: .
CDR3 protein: CASTLGSREAEQYF
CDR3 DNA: TGTGCCAGTACCCTCGGGTCCAGGGAGGCCGAGCAGTACTTC

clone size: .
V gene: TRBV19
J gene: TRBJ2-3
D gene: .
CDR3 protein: CATLGGHTQYF
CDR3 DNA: TGTGCCACTCTCGGCGGGCATACGCAGTATTTT

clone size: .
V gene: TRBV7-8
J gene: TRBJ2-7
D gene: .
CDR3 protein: CASSLRGRGSPYEQYF
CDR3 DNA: TGTGCCAGCAGCTTAAGGGGCAGGGGAAGCCCCTACGAGCAGTACTTC

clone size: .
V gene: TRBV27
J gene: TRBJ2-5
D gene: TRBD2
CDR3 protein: CASSTGGSGQETQYF
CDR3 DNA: TGTGCCAGCAGCACCGGCGGGAGCGGCCAAGAGACCCAGTACTTC

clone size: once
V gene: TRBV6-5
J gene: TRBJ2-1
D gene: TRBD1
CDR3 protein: CASSYGTGVQEQFF
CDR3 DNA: TGTGCCAGCAGTTACGGGACAGGGGTCCAAGAGCAGTTCTTC

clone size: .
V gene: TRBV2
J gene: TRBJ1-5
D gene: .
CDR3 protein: CASSSPGQANQPQHF
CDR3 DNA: TGTGCCAGCAGCTCACCGGGACAAGCTAATCAGCCCCAGCATTTT

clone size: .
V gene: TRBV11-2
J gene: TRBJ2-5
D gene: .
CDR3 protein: CASSLGTTQETQYF
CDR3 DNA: TGTGCCAGCAGTTTAGGGACAACCCAAGAGACCCAGTACTTC

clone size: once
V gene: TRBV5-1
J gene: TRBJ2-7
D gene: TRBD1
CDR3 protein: CASSSGTGGYYEQYF
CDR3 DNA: TGCGCCAGCAGCTCCGGGACAGGGGGTTACTACGAGCAGTACTTC

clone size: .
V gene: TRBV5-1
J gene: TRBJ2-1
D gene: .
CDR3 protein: CASSFRGRENEQFF
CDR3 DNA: TGCGCCAGCAGTTTTCGGGGACGGGAGAATGAGCAGTTCTTC

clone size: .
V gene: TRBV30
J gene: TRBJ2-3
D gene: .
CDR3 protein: CAWSSTGTQYF
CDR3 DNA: TGTGCCTGGAGTTCGACAGGAACGCAGTATTTT

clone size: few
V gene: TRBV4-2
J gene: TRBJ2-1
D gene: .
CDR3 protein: CASSQGDLYDNEQFF
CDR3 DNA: TGTGCCAGCAGCCAAGGGGACTTATACGACAATGAGCAGTTCTTC

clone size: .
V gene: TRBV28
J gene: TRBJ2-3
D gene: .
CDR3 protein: CASSFRAASIDTQYF
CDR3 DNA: TGTGCCAGCAGTTTCCGAGCCGCTAGCATAGATACGCAGTATTTT

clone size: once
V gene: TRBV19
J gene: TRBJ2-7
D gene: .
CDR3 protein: CAGSEGLAKTYEQYF
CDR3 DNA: TGTGCGGGTTCGGAAGGGCTAGCGAAAACCTACGAGCAGTACTTC

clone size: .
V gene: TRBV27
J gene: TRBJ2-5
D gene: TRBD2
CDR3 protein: CASSYSGFKQSQETQYF
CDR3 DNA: TGTGCCAGCAGTTATAGCGGGTTTAAACAATCCCAAGAGACCCAGTACTTC

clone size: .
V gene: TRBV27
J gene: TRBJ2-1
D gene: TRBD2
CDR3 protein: CASSSGLAGLNEQFF
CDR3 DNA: TGTGCCAGCAGTTCTGGACTAGCGGGGTTAAATGAGCAGTTCTTC

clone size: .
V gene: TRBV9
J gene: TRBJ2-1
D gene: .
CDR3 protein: CASSLSVSSSYNEQFF
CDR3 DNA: TGCGCCAGCAGCCTTAGCGTTTCGAGCTCCTACAATGAGCAGTTCTTC

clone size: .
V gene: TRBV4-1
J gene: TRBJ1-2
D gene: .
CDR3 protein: CASSPPTGFYGYTF
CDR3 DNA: TGCGCCAGCAGCCCTCCCACAGGGTTCTATGGCTACACCTTC

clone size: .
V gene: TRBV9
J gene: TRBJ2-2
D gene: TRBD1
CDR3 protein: CASSVGGQAGELFF
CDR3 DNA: TGTGCCAGCAGCGTAGGAGGACAGGCCGGGGAGCTGTTTTTT

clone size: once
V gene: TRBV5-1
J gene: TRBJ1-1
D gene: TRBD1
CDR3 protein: CASSGGTGALNTEAFF
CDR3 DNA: TGCGCCAGCAGCGGAGGGACAGGGGCTCTGAACACTGAAGCTTTCTTT

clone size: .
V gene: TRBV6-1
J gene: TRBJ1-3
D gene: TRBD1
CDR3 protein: CASSDNSGQGAEGLYF
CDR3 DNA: TGTGCCAGCAGTGATAATTCGGGACAGGGGGCCGAGGGCCTATATTTT

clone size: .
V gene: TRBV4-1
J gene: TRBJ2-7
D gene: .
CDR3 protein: CASSPLGGGRYEQYF
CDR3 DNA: TGCGCCAGCAGCCCCCTGGGGGGCGGGAGATACGAGCAGTACTTC

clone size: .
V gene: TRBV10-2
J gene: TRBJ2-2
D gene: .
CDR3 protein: CASSEGQGSTGELFF
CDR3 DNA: TGCGCCAGCAGTGAAGGGCAGGGGAGCACCGGGGAGCTGTTTTTT

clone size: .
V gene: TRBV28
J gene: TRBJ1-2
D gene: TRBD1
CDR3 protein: CASGPTGQGARRYGYTF
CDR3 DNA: TGTGCCAGCGGACCTACGGGACAGGGGGCGCGTAGGTATGGCTACACCTTC

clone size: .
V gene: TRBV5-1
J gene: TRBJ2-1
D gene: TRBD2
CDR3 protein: CASSFSGAASYNEQFF
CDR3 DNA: TGCGCCAGCAGCTTTAGCGGGGCGGCCTCCTACAATGAGCAGTTCTTC

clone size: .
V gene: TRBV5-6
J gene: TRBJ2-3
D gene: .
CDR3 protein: CASSGSGTRSTDTQYF
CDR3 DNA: TGTGCCAGCAGCGGATCCGGGACTCGTAGCACAGATACGCAGTATTTT

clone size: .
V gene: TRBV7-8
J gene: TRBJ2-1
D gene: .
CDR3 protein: CASSRSGGVSSYNEQFF
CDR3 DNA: TGTGCCAGCAGTCGATCGGGGGGCGTTAGCTCCTACAATGAGCAGTTCTTC

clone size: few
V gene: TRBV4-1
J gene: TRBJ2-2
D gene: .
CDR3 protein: CASSLRGPGELFF
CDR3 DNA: TGCGCCAGCAGCCTGCGGGGTCCCGGGGAGCTGTTTTTT

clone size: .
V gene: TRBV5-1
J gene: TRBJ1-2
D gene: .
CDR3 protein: CASSPPEGSYGYTF
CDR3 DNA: TGCGCCAGCAGCCCCCCGGAGGGCTCCTATGGCTACACCTTC

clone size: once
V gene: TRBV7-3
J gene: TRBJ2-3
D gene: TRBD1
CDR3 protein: CASSLNGRGTDTQYF
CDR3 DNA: TGTGCCAGCAGCTTAAACGGCAGGGGGACAGATACGCAGTATTTT

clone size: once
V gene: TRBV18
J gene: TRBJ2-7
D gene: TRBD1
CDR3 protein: CASSPTSDRGAYEQYF
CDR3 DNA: TGTGCCAGCTCACCAACGTCGGACAGGGGGGCCTACGAGCAGTACTTC

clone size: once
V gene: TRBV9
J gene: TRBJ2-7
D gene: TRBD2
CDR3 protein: CASSVAGTTGLGQYF
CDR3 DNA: TGTGCCAGCAGCGTAGCCGGGACTACCGGCCTGGGGCAGTACTTC

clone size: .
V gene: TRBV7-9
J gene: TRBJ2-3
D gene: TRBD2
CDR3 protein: CASSRLAGAGTDTQYF
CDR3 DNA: TGTGCCAGCAGCCGATTAGCGGGGGCCGGCACAGATACGCAGTATTTT

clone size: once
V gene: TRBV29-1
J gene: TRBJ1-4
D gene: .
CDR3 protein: CSVLGHPTNEKLFF
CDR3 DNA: TGCAGCGTGCTCGGACACCCAACTAATGAAAAACTGTTTTTT

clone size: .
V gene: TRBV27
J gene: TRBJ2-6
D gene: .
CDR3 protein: CASPSGVTQGRTGANVLTF
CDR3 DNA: TGTGCCAGCCCCTCAGGGGTGACGCAGGGAAGAACTGGGGCCAACGTCCTGACTTTC

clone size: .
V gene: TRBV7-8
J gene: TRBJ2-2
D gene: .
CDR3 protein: CASTGPTGLASGELFF
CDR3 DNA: TGTGCCTCGACCGGACCCACAGGGTTAGCCTCCGGGGAGCTGTTTTTT

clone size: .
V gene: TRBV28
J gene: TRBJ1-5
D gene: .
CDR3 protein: CASSFVSGGDQPQHF
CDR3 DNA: TGTGCCAGCAGTTTTGTTTCGGGGGGCGATCAGCCCCAGCATTTT

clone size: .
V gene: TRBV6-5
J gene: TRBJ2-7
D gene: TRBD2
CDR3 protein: CASSYSKREDYEQYF
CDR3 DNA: TGTGCCAGCAGTTACTCGAAACGGGAGGACTACGAGCAGTACTTC

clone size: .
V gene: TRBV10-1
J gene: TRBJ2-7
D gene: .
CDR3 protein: CANPAFGAYEQYF
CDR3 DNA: TGCGCCAACCCTGCCTTCGGAGCCTACGAGCAGTACTTC

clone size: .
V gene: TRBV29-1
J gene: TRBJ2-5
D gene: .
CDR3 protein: CSVSLQAGETQYF
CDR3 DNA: TGCAGCGTTTCTTTACAGGCCGGAGAGACCCAGTACTTC

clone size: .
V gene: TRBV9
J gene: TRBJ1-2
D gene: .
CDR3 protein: CASNQGNYGYTF
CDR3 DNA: TGTGCCAGCAACCAGGGGAACTATGGCTACACCTTC

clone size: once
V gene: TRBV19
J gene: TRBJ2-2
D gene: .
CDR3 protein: CASSGGKGTGELFF
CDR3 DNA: TGTGCCAGTAGTGGGGGGAAGGGCACCGGGGAGCTGTTTTTT

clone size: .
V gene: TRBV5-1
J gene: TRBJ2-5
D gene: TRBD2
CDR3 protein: CASSYALAGEGTQYF
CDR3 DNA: TGCGCCAGCAGCTACGCCCTAGCGGGAGAAGGGACCCAGTACTTC

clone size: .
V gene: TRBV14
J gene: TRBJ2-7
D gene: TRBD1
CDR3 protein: CASSQRQGFDEQYF
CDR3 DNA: TGTGCCAGCAGCCAGAGACAGGGGTTTGACGAGCAGTACTTC

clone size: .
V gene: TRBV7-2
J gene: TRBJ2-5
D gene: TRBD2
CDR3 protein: CASSLAVTSGEETQYF
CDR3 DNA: TGTGCCAGCAGCTTAGCGGTGACTAGCGGGGAAGAGACCCAGTACTTC

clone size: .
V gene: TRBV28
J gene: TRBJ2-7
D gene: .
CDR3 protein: CASSLSESEQYF
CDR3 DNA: TGTGCCAGCAGTTTATCAGAATCCGAGCAGTACTTC

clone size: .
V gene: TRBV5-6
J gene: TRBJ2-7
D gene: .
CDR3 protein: CASSPKKSYYEQYF
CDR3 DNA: TGTGCCAGCAGCCCGAAAAAGAGTTACTACGAGCAGTACTTC

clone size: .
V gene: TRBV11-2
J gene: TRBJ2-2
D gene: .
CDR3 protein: CASSVSDSNTGELFF
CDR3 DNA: TGTGCCAGCAGCGTCTCAGACTCCAACACCGGGGAGCTGTTTTTT